The 30 T cell receptor beta chains below all came from one sample that was sequenced in a study of cytomegalovirus exposure and HLA in healthy donors. PCR employed 60 Vbeta and 13 Jbeta primers. Libraries were prepared by immunoSEQ multiplex PCR; TCRdb keeps only in-frame clonotypes and omits some of them. The table includes hundreds of thousands of clones, 70% to 90% detected once. Sequencing input: PBMCs. All receptors derive from a woman under 30 in good health and CMV-seronegative.

The rearrangement joins TRBV7-3 to TRBJ1-2, with TRBD1 identical over 9 bases. Germline trimming cut 4 bases from V and 3 bases from J; bases unmatched to any gene: 6. This CDR3 is 15 amino acids long. CDR1 and CDR2 (germline): SGHTA, FQGTGA. Here the CDR3 DNA reads TGTGCCAGCAGCTCCGGGACAGGGTTAGACTATGGCTACACCTTC. This sequence encodes CASSSGTGLDYGYTF. Full variable domain (missing parts from reference TRBV7-3 and TRBJ1-2): GAGVSQTPSNKVTEKGKYVELRCDPISGHTALYWYRQSLGQGPEFLIYFQGTGAADDSGLPNDRFFAVRPEGSVSTLKIQRTERGDSAVYLCASSSGTGLDYGYTFGSGTRLTVV.

The chain uses TRBV30 and TRBJ1-1, with D maybe TRBD1 (6 bases). Germline CDR1 and CDR2: GTSNPN and SVGIG (reference sequence). The CDR3 length is 18 residues. The V and J ends lost 8 bases and 8 bases respectively, with 36 bases between them. CDR3 sequence: CARLGVGGAGLDRPEAFF. The DNA of the CDR3 is TGTGCCCGGTTGGGGGTTGGAGGTGCCGGTTTAGACAGGCCCGAAGCTTTCTTT.

This rearrangement joins TRBV9 to TRBJ1-1, with TRBD1 as a possible D gene (6 bases). CDR3 size: 14 residues. V shed 7 bases and J shed 3 bases, with 16 bases lying between them. From germline, CDR1 is SGDLS and CDR2 YYNGEE. DNA for the CDR3: TGTGCCAGCGGAGGAGACAGGTCGGACACTGAAGCTTTCTTT. Encoded protein: CASGGDRSDTEAFF.

The V call is TRBV6-6, the J call TRBJ2-7; D might be TRBD1 (6 bases). The germline V and J ends were trimmed by 2 bases and 2 bases, with 10 bases remaining between them. Germline V gene sequence: CDR1 MNHNY, CDR2 SVGAGI (reference sequence). The CDR3 runs to 14 residues. The CDR3 spells CASSYQGSTYEQYF. CDR3 in DNA: TGTGCCAGCAGTTACCAGGGGAGCACCTACGAGCAGTACTTC.

The V call is TRBV19, the J call TRBJ1-1; 9 bases are a match to TRBD1. The length of the CDR3 is 13 residues. The ends lost 7 bases at V and 5 bases at J; junction bases unmatched: 5. Germline CDR1 reads LNHDA; CDR2 reads SQIVND (reference sequence). Here the CDR3 DNA reads TGTGCCAGTACAGGACAGGGGTTTACTGAAGCTTTCTTT. It encodes CASTGQGFTEAFF. The whole variable domain, remainder taken from reference TRBV19 and TRBJ1-1, is DGGITQSPKYLFRKEGQNVTLSCEQNLNHDAMYWYRQDPGQGLRLIYYSQIVNDFQKGDIAEGYSVSREKKESFPLTVTSAQKNPTAFYLCASTGQGFTEAFFGQGTRLTVV.

The rearrangement uses TRBV11-2 and TRBJ2-7; 7 bases fit TRBD1. Germline V gene data show CDR1 as SGHAT and CDR2 as FQNNGV. This CDR3 contains 15 residues. Germline trimming cut 5 bases from V and 2 bases from J; bases unmatched to any gene: 9. The DNA of the CDR3 is TGTGCCAGCAGCCCTAGACGGGACAGCGCCTACGAGCAGTACTTC. Translated, it gives CASSPRRDSAYEQYF. Based on the CDR3 plus reference TRBV11-2 and TRBJ2-7, the full variable domain is EAGVAQSPRYKIIEKRQSVAFWCNPISGHATLYWYQQILGQGPKLLIQFQNNGVVDDSQLPKDRFSAERLKGVDSTLKIQPAKLEDSAVYLCASSPRRDSAYEQYFGPGTRLTVT.

V is TRBV28 and J is TRBJ2-7, with TRBD2 as a possible D gene (7 bases). Looked up from germline, CDR1 is MDHEN and CDR2 is SYDVKM. The CDR3 loop spans 15 amino acids. V was pared by 2 bases and J by 1 base, with 12 bases between. In DNA, the CDR3 is TGTGCCAGCAGTTTAAGGGGGGGGGCGTCCTACGAGCAGTACTTC. Translating gives CASSLRGGASYEQYF. Supplemented by reference TRBV28 and TRBJ2-7, the full variable domain reads DVKVTQSSRYLVKRTGEKVFLECVQDMDHENMFWYRQDPGLGLRLIYFSYDVKMKEKGDIPEGYSVSREKKERFSLILESASTNQTSMYLCASSLRGGASYEQYFGPGTRLTVT.

The rearrangement uses TRBV11-2 and TRBJ1-5, with D maybe TRBD1 (6 bases). The germline V gene encodes CDR1 SGHAT and CDR2 FQNNGV. The CDR3 totals 13 residues. Trimming cost V 5 bases and J 6 bases, with 11 bases left between them. The CDR3 nucleotides read TGTGCCAGCAGCCTAGGGGGGGGTCAGCCCCAGCATTTT. It specifies CASSLGGGQPQHF.

The CDR3, as DNA: TGCGCCAGCAGCGGCCCCGGACTAGCGGGGGGCTGGGGCGGGGAGCTGTTTTTT. Encoded protein: CASSGPGLAGGWGGELFF. J is TRBJ2-2 and V is TRBV5-1, with 14 nucleotides matching TRBD2. CDR1 is SGHRS, CDR2 YFSETQ, per germline. The CDR3 is 18 residues long. V shed 4 bases, J shed 7 bases, and the junction held 12 bases outside the gene matches.

The chain has TRBV11-1 and TRBJ1-5; weak D call: TRBD1 (6 bases). V dropped 5 bases and J dropped 4 bases, with 15 bases sitting between them. Germline CDR1 and CDR2: SGHAT and FQDESV (reference sequence). The CDR3 covers 15 residues. In DNA form, the CDR3 reads TGTGCCAGCAGCCGACATGCAGGGGAAAATCAGCCCCAGCATTTT. Its protein product is CASSRHAGENQPQHF.

The CDR3 loop is CASSPDRVGWEQYF. For the CDR3, the DNA is TGTGCCAGTAGTCCAGACAGGGTAGGTTGGGAGCAGTACTTC. The V and J genes are TRBV19 and TRBJ2-7; 7 bases are a match to TRBD1. Unmatched junction bases numbered 11, after V lost 5 bases and J lost 7 bases. The CDR3 has 14 residues. Germline V gene sequence: CDR1 LNHDA, CDR2 SQIVND (reference sequence).

The chain joins TRBV25-1 to TRBJ1-3, with TRBD1 as a possible D gene (5 bases). The germline V and J ends were trimmed by 1 base and 2 bases, with 12 bases remaining between them. Germline lookup yields CDR1 MGHDK and CDR2 SYGVNS. This CDR3 is built from 16 residues. The CDR3 loop reads CASSELFGGAGNTIYF. The CDR3 bases are TGTGCCAGCAGTGAATTATTCGGGGGAGCTGGAAACACCATATATTTT.

The V gene is TRBV9, the J gene TRBJ2-1, with 8 bases aligning to TRBD2. The junction had 4 bases not matched to a gene; V was cut back by 2 bases and J by 9 bases. From germline, CDR1 is SGDLS and CDR2 YYNGEE. The CDR3 covers 13 residues. CDR3 protein: CASSVGLVVEQFF. The CDR3 DNA is TGTGCCAGCAGCGTGGGACTAGTGGTTGAGCAGTTCTTC.

This sequence joins TRBV5-1 and TRBJ1-1; D unclear. The V gene lost 0 bases and the J gene lost 8 bases, with 5 bases spanning the gap. This CDR3 spans 11 amino acids. Germline assignment: CDR1 SGHRS and CDR2 YFSETQ. The CDR3 DNA is TGCGCCAGCAGCTTGGGGGCGGAAGCTTTCTTT. This sequence encodes CASSLGAEAFF. Using reference TRBV5-1 and TRBJ1-1 for the parts outside the CDR3, the full variable domain is KAGVTQTPRYLIKTRGQQVTLSCSPISGHRSVSWYQQTPGQGLQFLFEYFSETQRNKGNFPGRFSGRQFSNSRSEMNVSTLELGDSALYLCASSLGAEAFFGQGTRLTVV.

The chain uses TRBV5-4 and TRBJ2-7, with TRBD1 identical over 7 bases. The trim removed 5 bases at V and 5 bases at J, leaving 7 bases unmatched. Germline assignment: CDR1 SGHNT and CDR2 YYREEE (reference sequence). The CDR3 contains 13 residues. In DNA form, the CDR3 reads TGTGCCAGCAGGAAGGGACAGATGAACGAGCAGTACTTC. As protein: CASRKGQMNEQYF.

V and J are TRBV11-2 and TRBJ2-7, with 8 bases lining up with TRBD2. The V and J ends lost 3 bases and 5 bases, in that order; junction bases with no gene match: 6. The length of the CDR3 is 14 residues. CDR1 is SGHAT, CDR2 FQNNGV, per germline. The CDR3 DNA reads TGTGCCAGCAGCTTTTCCGGGACTAGAAACGAGCAGTACTTC. Translating gives CASSFSGTRNEQYF.

This chain connects TRBV12-5 to TRBJ2-7, with 11 bases aligning to TRBD2. The CDR3 sequence is 18 residues long. Per germline, CDR1 LGHNT and CDR2 FRNRAP. With V trimmed by 2 bases and J by 0 bases, 9 bases remained unmatched. CDR3 bases: TGTGCTAGTGGTTTGCCCCTGACTAGCGGGGACTTCTCCTACGAGCAGTACTTC. Translation: CASGLPLTSGDFSYEQYF.

This clone is a singleton in its sample. The genes are TRBV4-1 and TRBJ2-7, with a weak D call TRBD2 (6 bases). Between the trimmed V and J ends, which lost 0 bases and 0 bases, there was a span of 12 bases. There are 16 residues in the CDR3. In germline, CDR1 is MGHRA, CDR2 YSYEKL. The CDR3 loop reads CASSQDWGESSYEQYF. The DNA of the CDR3 is TGCGCCAGCAGCCAAGATTGGGGGGAGAGCTCCTACGAGCAGTACTTC.

CDR3 protein: CASGREQGGYEQYF. CDR3 nucleotide sequence: TGTGCTAGTGGTCGGGAACAGGGGGGGTACGAGCAGTACTTC. V gene TRBV12-5 combines with J gene TRBJ2-7, with D tentatively TRBD1 (8 bases). Germline values: CDR1 LGHNT, CDR2 FRNRAP. Trimming cost V 5 bases and J 4 bases, with 15 bases left between them. This CDR3 has 14 amino acids.

The rearrangement joins TRBV7-3 to TRBJ2-7, with 7 bases that match TRBD1. In germline, CDR1 is SGHTA, CDR2 FQGTGA. This CDR3 is built from 13 residues. Unmatched junction bases numbered 4, after V lost 5 bases and J lost 3 bases. CDR3 residues: CASSQDRYYEQYF. CDR3 DNA: TGTGCCAGCAGCCAGGACAGGTACTACGAGCAGTACTTC.

CDR3 sequence (DNA): TGTGCCAGCAGTGGGGTGGGGGGACCCGGGGAGCTGTTTTTT. Translated, it gives CASSGVGGPGELFF. V gene TRBV2 combines with J gene TRBJ2-2; weak D call: TRBD2 (6 bases). V was trimmed by 4 bases and J by 6 bases, leaving 12 bases between them. The germline V gene encodes CDR1 SNHLY and CDR2 FYNNEI. This CDR3 is 14 amino acids long.

The genes are TRBV7-8 and TRBJ1-4; TRBD1 might be the D (6 bases). Trimming cost V 3 bases and J 7 bases, with 18 bases left between them. The CDR3 is made up of 16 amino acids. Germline CDR1 is SGHVS and CDR2 is FQNEAQ. The CDR3 protein is CASSFHRASEPEKLFF. The CDR3 DNA follows: TGTGCCAGCAGCTTCCACAGGGCTTCTGAGCCTGAAAAACTGTTTTTT.

CDR3 nucleotides: TGTGCCAGCAGCTTGGCAGGGGGCTTAAACACCATATATTTT. Its protein product is CASSLAGGLNTIYF. The chain combines TRBV5-6 with TRBJ1-3, with 8 bases fitting TRBD1. CDR3 length: 14 residues. After removal of 0 bases from V and 6 bases from J, the junction contained 2 bases not matched to a gene. The V gene's germline CDR1 is SGHDT and CDR2 YYEEEE.

This clone appeared once. The CDR3 loop is CASRQRGVSYNEQFF. CDR3 bases: TGTGCCAGCAGACAACGGGGGGTGAGCTACAATGAGCAGTTCTTC. The chain combines TRBV5-6 with TRBJ2-1; 7 bases are shared with TRBD2. The germline CDR1 and CDR2 sequences are SGHDT and YYEEEE. The CDR3 runs to 15 residues. V was pared by 5 bases and J by 3 bases, with 8 bases of the junction left unmatched.

The V gene is TRBV9, the J gene TRBJ2-1; the match to TRBD2 covers 8 bases. This CDR3 is built from 15 residues. The germline gives CDR1 SGDLS, CDR2 YYNGEE. The V gene end was trimmed by 3 bases and the J gene end by 4 bases; junction bases not matched to a gene: 6. CDR3: CASSAAGGPYNEQFF. The CDR3 region has the DNA TGTGCCAGCAGCGCCGCGGGGGGCCCGTACAATGAGCAGTTCTTC. Drawing the rest from reference TRBV9 and TRBJ2-1, the complete variable domain is DSGVTQTPKHLITATGQRVTLRCSPRSGDLSVYWYQQSLDQGLQFLIQYYNGEERAKGNILERFSAQQFPDLHSELNLSSLELGDSALYFCASSAAGGPYNEQFFGPGTRLTVL.

The chain couples TRBV7-9 to TRBJ2-1; D ambiguous. This CDR3 has 14 residues. Germline V gene data show CDR1 as SEHNR and CDR2 as FQNEAQ (reference sequence). The V and J ends lost 5 bases and 6 bases respectively, with 14 bases between them. CDR3 coding DNA: TGTGCCAGCAGCCTTGTGAGTGTGTCCAATGAGCAGTTCTTC. It translates to CASSLVSVSNEQFF.

This rearrangement joins TRBV7-2 to TRBJ1-6; D gene uncertain. Germline CDR1 SGHTA, CDR2 FQGNSA. Between the trimmed V and J ends, which lost 4 bases and 10 bases, there was a span of 20 bases. The CDR3 consists of 16 residues. CDR3 sequence reads: CASSSLTRGLESPLHF. Written as DNA, the CDR3 is TGTGCCAGCAGCTCCCTCACCCGCGGGCTGGAGTCACCCCTCCACTTT.

The chain links TRBV7-2 to TRBJ2-5, with 13 nucleotides matching TRBD2. The DNA end is a closer match to TRBJ2-7, so the J assignment may be wrong. The CDR3 extends over 15 amino acids. Germline V gene data show CDR1 as SGHTA and CDR2 as FQGNSA. This CDR3 is CASSLTSGGIDEQYF. Written as DNA, the CDR3 is TGTGCCAGCAGCCTGACTAGCGGGGGGATCGACGAGCAGTACTTC.

A remark on this clone: This sample also contains other DNA sequences that code for the same CDR3. The rearrangement links TRBV19 to TRBJ1-1, with D hard to call. Trimming shortened V by 1 base and J by 0 bases, and 9 bases separated the two germline ends. Per germline, CDR1 LNHDA and CDR2 SQIVND (reference sequence). The CDR3 consists of 15 residues. The CDR3 here is CASSIGTGMNTEAFF. Written as DNA, the CDR3 is TGTGCCAGTAGTATAGGAACGGGGATGAACACTGAAGCTTTCTTT.

This chain joins TRBV19 and TRBJ2-1; TRBD1 matches 8 bases. Unmatched junction bases numbered 10, after V lost 0 bases and J lost 6 bases. Germline loops: CDR1 LNHDA, CDR2 SQIVND (reference sequence). This CDR3 is 17 amino acids long. The CDR3 is CASSIDSSGTGRNEQFF. The CDR3 nucleotides read TGTGCCAGTAGTATAGACTCATCCGGGACAGGACGCAATGAGCAGTTCTTC.